This is a list of T cell receptor beta chains from one sample in a study of regulatory T cells in long-lasting Graves disease. TCRdb passed the multiplex PCR reads through MiXCR, listing each CDR3 protein once. The data show over 350,000 distinct CDR3 sequences, with less than 25% seen just once and 20% held by the top ten. Sequenced material: peripheral blood mononuclear cells (PBMCs), taken when the disease was refractory, from a patient treated with antithyroid drugs. The receptors originated from a female donor with Graves disease. The CDR3 runs from the conserved cysteine through the conserved F or W. D genes are given only for firm matches. Some rows have no size entry. The others give once, few or many, or a class for an expanded clone.

NA,TRBD2,16,TRBJ2-1,TRBV12-3/TRBV12-4,CASSPPGLAGYDEQFF,TGTGCCAGCAGCCCCCCGGGACTAGCGGGATACGATGAGCAGTTCTTC
many,NA,16,TRBJ2-4,TRBV12-3/TRBV12-4,CASSLAGLRGKNIQYF,TGTGCCAGCAGTTTAGCCGGACTACGGGGCAAAAACATTCAGTACTTC
NA,TRBD2,15,TRBJ2-4,TRBV20-1,CSATPRLAGDDIQYF,TGCAGTGCAACCCCAAGACTAGCGGGAGATGACATTCAGTACTTC
few,NA,15,TRBJ2-5,TRBV7-2,CASSLGRGGLVTQYF,TGTGCCAGCAGCTTAGGACGAGGGGGGCTCGTGACCCAGTACTTC
many,NA,12,TRBJ1-4,TRBV2,CASSEGWEKLFF,TGTGCCAGCAGTGAAGGATGGGAAAAACTGTTTTTT
NA,NA,16,TRBJ1-6,TRBV7-9,CASSLTSGAYNSPLHF,TGTGCCAGCAGCCTAACCTCCGGGGCATATAATTCACCCCTCCACTTT
many,TRBD1,13,TRBJ1-1,TRBV6-2/TRBV6-3,CASWGQGATEAFF,TGTGCCAGCTGGGGACAGGGGGCCACTGAAGCTTTCTTT
NA,NA,17,TRBJ2-2,TRBV3-1,CASSRTIKLDNTGELFF,TGTGCCAGCAGCCGCACGATTAAACTGGACAACACCGGGGAGCTGTTTTTT
few,NA,11,TRBJ2-1,TRBV28,CASTRVNEQFF,TGTGCCAGCACCAGGGTCAATGAGCAGTTCTTC
few,TRBD2,15,TRBJ2-6,TRBV28,CASIGGSSGANVLTF,TGTGCCAGCATCGGGGGGAGCTCTGGGGCCAACGTCCTGACTTTC
NA,TRBD2,15,TRBJ2-7,TRBV20-1,CSARVGSGSSYEQYF,TGCAGTGCTAGAGTCGGTAGCGGGAGCTCCTACGAGCAGTACTTC
few,NA,15,TRBJ2-6,TRBV6-1,CASSPRASGANVLTF,TGTGCCAGCAGCCCGCGGGCTTCTGGGGCCAACGTCCTGACTTTC
many,NA,12,TRBJ2-5,TRBV20-1,CSASFEQETQYF,TGCAGTGCTAGTTTCGAGCAAGAGACCCAGTACTTC
NA,TRBD2,16,TRBJ2-7,TRBV10-2,CASTGKEGTSSYEQYF,TGCGCCAGCACCGGAAAGGAGGGGACTAGTTCCTACGAGCAGTACTTC
NA,NA,18,TRBJ1-4,TRBV4-3,CASSQDSALGGPNEKLFF,TGCGCCAGCAGCCAAGATTCAGCACTTGGGGGCCCGAATGAAAAACTGTTTTTT
few,NA,14,TRBJ2-7,TRBV19,CASSMRGTSYEQYF,TGTGCCAGTAGTATGCGTGGGACCTCCTACGAGCAGTACTTC
NA,NA,14,TRBJ1-3,TRBV10-3,CAISATGTGNTIYF,TGTGCCATCAGTGCAACAGGGACTGGAAACACCATATATTTT
many,TRBD1,12,TRBJ1-2,TRBV12-3/TRBV12-4,CASSRDREDYTF,TGTGCCAGCAGTCGAGACAGGGAGGACTACACCTTC
many,TRBD1,14,TRBJ1-5,TRBV12-3/TRBV12-4,CASSFTGGNQPQHF,TGTGCCAGCAGTTTCACAGGGGGCAATCAGCCCCAGCATTTT
NA,NA,15,TRBJ2-7,TRBV6-5,CASSYSAGSAYEQYF,TGTGCCAGCAGTTACTCGGCAGGGTCTGCGTACGAGCAGTACTTC
many,NA,13,TRBJ1-1,TRBV12-3/TRBV12-4,CASSSSGYTEAFF,TGTGCCAGCAGCTCCTCAGGGTACACTGAAGCTTTCTTT
few,TRBD2,18,TRBJ2-7,TRBV5-6,CASSLMGGTSGSKEEQYF,TGTGCCAGCAGCCTCATGGGGGGGACTAGCGGGAGCAAGGAGGAGCAGTACTTC
many,NA,13,TRBJ2-7,TRBV6-1,CASSQRVPYEQYF,TGTGCCAGCAGTCAAAGGGTCCCCTACGAGCAGTACTTC
NA,NA,15,TRBJ2-7,TRBV20-1,CSARYGQSDSYEQYF,TGCAGTGCCCGTTACGGACAGTCGGACTCCTACGAGCAGTACTTC
few,NA,13,TRBJ2-2,TRBV12-3/TRBV12-4,CASSLGRIGELFF,TGTGCCAGCAGCTTGGGACGGATCGGGGAGCTGTTTTTT
many,NA,15,TRBJ1-6,TRBV7-2,CASSVLSSYNSPLHF,TGTGCCAGCAGCGTTCTGTCATCCTATAATTCACCCCTCCACTTT
NA,NA,16,TRBJ2-1,TRBV12-5,CASGLPPGRWANEQFF,TGTGCTAGTGGTTTGCCTCCTGGGCGGTGGGCGAATGAGCAGTTCTTC
many,TRBD1,12,TRBJ2-4,TRBV28,CASREDRGLLYF,TGTGCCAGCAGGGAAGACAGGGGGCTTTTGTACTTC
few,NA,13,TRBJ2-5,TRBV7-2,CASRSGSSETQYF,TGTGCCAGCAGATCCGGGAGCTCGGAGACCCAGTACTTC
many,TRBD2,14,TRBJ2-5,TRBV2,CASTGLVQGETQYF,TGTGCCAGCACCGGACTAGTCCAAGGAGAGACCCAGTACTTC